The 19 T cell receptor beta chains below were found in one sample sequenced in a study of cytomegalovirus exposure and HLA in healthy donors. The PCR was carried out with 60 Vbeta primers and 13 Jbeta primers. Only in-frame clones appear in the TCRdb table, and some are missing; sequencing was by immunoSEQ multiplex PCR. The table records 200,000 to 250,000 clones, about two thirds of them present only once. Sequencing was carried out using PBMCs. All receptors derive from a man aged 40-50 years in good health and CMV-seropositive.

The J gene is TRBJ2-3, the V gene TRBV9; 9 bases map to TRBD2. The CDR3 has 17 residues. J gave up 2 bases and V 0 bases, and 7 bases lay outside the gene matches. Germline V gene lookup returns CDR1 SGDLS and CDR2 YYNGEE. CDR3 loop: CASSVVAGGGATDTQYF. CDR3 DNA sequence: TGTGCCAGCAGCGTAGTTGCGGGGGGGGGCGCCACAGATACGCAGTATTTT.

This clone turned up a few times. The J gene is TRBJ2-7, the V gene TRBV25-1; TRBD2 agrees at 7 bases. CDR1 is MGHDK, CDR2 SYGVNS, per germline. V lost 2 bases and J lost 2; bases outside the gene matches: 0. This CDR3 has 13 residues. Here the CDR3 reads CASSEGGAYEQYF. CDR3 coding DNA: TGTGCCAGCAGTGAAGGGGGGGCCTACGAGCAGTACTTC.

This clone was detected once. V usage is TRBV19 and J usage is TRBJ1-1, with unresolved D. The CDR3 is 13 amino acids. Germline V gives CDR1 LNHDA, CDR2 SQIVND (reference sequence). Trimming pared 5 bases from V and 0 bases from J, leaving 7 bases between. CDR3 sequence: CASSSTMNTEAFF. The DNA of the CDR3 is TGTGCCAGTAGTTCAACTATGAACACTGAAGCTTTCTTT.

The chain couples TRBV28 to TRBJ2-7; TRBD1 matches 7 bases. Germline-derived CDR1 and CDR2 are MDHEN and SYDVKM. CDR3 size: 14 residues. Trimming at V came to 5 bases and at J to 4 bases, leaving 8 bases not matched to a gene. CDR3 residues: CASSPINRGYEQYF. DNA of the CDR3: TGTGCCAGCAGTCCAATTAACAGGGGATACGAGCAGTACTTC.

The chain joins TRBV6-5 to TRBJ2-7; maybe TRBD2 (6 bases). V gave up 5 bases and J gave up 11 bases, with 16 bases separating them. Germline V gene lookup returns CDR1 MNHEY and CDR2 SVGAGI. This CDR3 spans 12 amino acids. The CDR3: CASSPGTGTEYF. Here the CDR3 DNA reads TGTGCCAGCAGTCCCGGGACTGGAACGGAGTACTTC.

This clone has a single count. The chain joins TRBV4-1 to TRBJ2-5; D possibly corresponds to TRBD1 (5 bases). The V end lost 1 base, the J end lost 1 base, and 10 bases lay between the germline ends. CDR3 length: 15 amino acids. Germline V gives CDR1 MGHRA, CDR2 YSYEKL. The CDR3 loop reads CASSQVQAFQETQYF. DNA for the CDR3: TGCGCCAGCAGCCAAGTACAGGCGTTCCAAGAGACCCAGTACTTC.

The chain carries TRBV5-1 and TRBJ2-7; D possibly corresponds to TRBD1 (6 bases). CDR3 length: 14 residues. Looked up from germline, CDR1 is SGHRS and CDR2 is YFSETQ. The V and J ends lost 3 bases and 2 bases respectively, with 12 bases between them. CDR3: CASSYGRGTYEQYF. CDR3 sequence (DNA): TGCGCCAGCAGCTATGGAAGGGGGACCTACGAGCAGTACTTC.

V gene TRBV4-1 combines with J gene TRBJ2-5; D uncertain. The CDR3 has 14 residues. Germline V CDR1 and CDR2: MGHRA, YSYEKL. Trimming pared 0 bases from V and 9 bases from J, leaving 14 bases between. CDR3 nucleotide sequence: TGCGCCAGCAGCCAAGATAGGTTTATTGAGGCCCAGTACTTC. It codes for CASSQDRFIEAQYF.

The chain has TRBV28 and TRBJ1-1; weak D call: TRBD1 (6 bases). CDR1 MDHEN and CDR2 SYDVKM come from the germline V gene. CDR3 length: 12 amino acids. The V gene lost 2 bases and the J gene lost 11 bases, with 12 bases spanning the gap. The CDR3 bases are TGTGCCAGCAGTTTAAAACAGGGTGGGGCTTTCTTT. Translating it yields CASSLKQGGAFF.

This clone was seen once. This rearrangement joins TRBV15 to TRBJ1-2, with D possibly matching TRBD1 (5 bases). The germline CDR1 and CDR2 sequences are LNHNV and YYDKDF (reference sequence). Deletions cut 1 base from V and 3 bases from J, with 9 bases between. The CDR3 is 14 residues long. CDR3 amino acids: CATSRGQGDYGYTF. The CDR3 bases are TGTGCCACCAGCAGAGGCCAGGGTGACTATGGCTACACCTTC.

CDR3 coding DNA: TGTGCCAGCAGTGAGGGCTGGCGGGAGGGTGCAACTAATGAAAAACTGTTTTTT. This translates into CASSEGWREGATNEKLFF. V is TRBV6-1 and J is TRBJ1-4, with unresolved D. Trimming pared 3 bases from V and 0 bases from J, leaving 17 bases between. This CDR3 has 18 amino acids. Germline CDR1 MNHNS, CDR2 SASEGT.

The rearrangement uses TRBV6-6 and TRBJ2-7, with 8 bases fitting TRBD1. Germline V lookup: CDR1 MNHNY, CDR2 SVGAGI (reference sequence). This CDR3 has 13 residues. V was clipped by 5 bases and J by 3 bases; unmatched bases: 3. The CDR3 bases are TGTGCCAGCAGTCGACAGGGGAACTACGAGCAGTACTTC. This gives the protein CASSRQGNYEQYF.

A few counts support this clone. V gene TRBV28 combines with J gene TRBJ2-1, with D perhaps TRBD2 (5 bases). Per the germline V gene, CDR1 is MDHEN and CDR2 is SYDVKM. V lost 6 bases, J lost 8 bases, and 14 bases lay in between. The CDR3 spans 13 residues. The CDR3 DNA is TGTGCCAGCAGCCCCGCCTCTAGCTATGAGCAGTTCTTC. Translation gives CASSPASSYEQFF.

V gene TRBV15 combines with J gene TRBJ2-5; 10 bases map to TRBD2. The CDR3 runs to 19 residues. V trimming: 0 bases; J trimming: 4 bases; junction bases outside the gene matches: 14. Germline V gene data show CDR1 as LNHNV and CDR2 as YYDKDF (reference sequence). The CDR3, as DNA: TGTGCCACCAGCAGAGATGGCGGAAGAAGCGGGGGGGCCGGAGAGACCCAGTACTTC. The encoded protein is CATSRDGGRSGGAGETQYF.

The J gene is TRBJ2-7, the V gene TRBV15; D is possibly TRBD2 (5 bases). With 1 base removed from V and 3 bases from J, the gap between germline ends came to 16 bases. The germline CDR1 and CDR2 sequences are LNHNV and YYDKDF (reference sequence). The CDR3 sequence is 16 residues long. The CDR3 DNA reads TGTGCCACCAGCAGAGTCGGAGGTGGGCGCTACTACGAGCAGTACTTC. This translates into CATSRVGGGRYYEQYF.

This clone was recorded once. The CDR3 reads CASSLSGTATDTQYF. CDR3 nucleotides: TGTGCCAGCAGCTTGTCCGGGACAGCAACAGATACGCAGTATTTT. The J gene is TRBJ2-3, the V gene TRBV7-2, with TRBD1 matching over 7 bases. CDR3 size: 15 residues. V lost 3 bases to trimming and J lost 3 bases; unmatched junction nucleotides: 6. In germline, CDR1 is SGHTA, CDR2 FQGNSA.

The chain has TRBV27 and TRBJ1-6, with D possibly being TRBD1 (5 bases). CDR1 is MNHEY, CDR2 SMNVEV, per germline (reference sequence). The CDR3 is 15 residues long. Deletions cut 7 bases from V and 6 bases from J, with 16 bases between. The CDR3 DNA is TGTGCCAGCACTTCACGACAGCCTTCTAATTCACCCCTCCACTTT. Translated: CASTSRQPSNSPLHF.

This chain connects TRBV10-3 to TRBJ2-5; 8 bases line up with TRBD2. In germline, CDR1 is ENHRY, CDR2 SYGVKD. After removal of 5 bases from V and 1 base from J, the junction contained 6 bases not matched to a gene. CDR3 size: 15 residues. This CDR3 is CAISYTGGPQETQYF. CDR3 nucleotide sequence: TGTGCCATCAGTTACACGGGGGGGCCCCAAGAGACCCAGTACTTC.

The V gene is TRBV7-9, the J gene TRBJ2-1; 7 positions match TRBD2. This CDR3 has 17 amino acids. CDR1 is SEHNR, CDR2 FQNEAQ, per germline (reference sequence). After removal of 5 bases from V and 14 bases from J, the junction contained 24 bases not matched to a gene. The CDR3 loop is CASSPTQAGWPQSDEFF. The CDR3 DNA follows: TGTGCCAGCAGCCCTACCCAAGCGGGGTGGCCCCAGAGTGACGAGTTCTTC.